These 9 T cell receptor beta chains share one sample of origin, sequenced in a study of T cell repertoires in cytomegalovirus infection. MiXCR, run by TCRdb on the reads, gives a single entry per CDR3 protein. The repertoire has 300,000 or so distinct CDR3 sequences, under 30% of them found once; the top ten carry approximately 15%. Sequenced: PBMCs. Receptors were obtained from a human donor in good health (CMV status not recorded). Some clones in this sample may be carry-over from other donors' samples.

Points on this clonotype: It may be a read error: a sequence one base away is much more abundant. V is TRBV7-2 and J is TRBJ1-6; TRBD1 is a possible D gene (5 bases). This CDR3 region has 14 residues. Germline V lookup: CDR1 SGHTA, CDR2 FQGNSA. Here the CDR3 reads CASSTQRGNIDVYF. The CDR3 nucleotides are TGTGCCAGCAGCACACAGCGGGGGAATATAGATGTCTACTTT.

V and J are TRBV5-1 and TRBJ2-3; weak D call: TRBD1 (6 bases). This CDR3 has 14 residues. Trimming cost V 0 bases and J 10 bases, with 15 bases left between them. Germline V CDR1 and CDR2: SGHRS, YFSETQ. The CDR3 protein is CASSLDTGPSPQYF. In nucleotides, the CDR3 is TGCGCCAGCAGCTTGGATACAGGGCCGTCGCCGCAGTATTTT.

The V call is TRBV11-2, the J call TRBJ2-7, with 7 bases that match TRBD1. The CDR3 has 16 amino acids. Germline CDR1 is SGHAT and CDR2 is FQNNGV. Losses at the gene ends were 5 bases for V and 2 bases for J; bases not matched to a gene: 12. The CDR3 loop reads CASSLVPGTEPYEQYF. DNA for the CDR3: TGTGCCAGCAGCCTCGTTCCTGGGACAGAACCCTACGAGCAGTACTTC.

The rearrangement uses TRBV20-1 and TRBJ1-2; 7 nucleotides agree with TRBD1. The CDR3 is 12 residues long. Germline trimming cut 4 bases from V and 3 bases from J; bases unmatched to any gene: 2. Per germline, CDR1 DFQATT and CDR2 SNEGSKA (reference sequence). The CDR3 region is CSATGTDYGYTF. CDR3 in DNA: TGCAGTGCTACCGGGACAGACTATGGCTACACCTTC.

The rearrangement uses TRBV7-2 and TRBJ2-7, with TRBD2 as a possible D gene (5 bases). The CDR3 loop spans 14 amino acids. Trimming removed 3 bases at V and 2 bases at J, with 11 bases between. In germline, CDR1 is SGHTA, CDR2 FQGNSA. This chain's CDR3 is CASSFSGTAYEQYF. In DNA, the CDR3 is TGTGCCAGCAGCTTCAGCGGTACCGCCTACGAGCAGTACTTC.

The J gene is TRBJ1-2, the V gene TRBV20-1; D may be TRBD1 (5 bases). The germline gives CDR1 DFQATT, CDR2 SNEGSKA (reference sequence). V shed 2 bases and J shed 0 bases, with 13 bases lying between them. The CDR3 loop spans 15 amino acids. CDR3 coding DNA: TGCAGTGCTAGAAATATCCGGGACCCTAACTATGGCTACACCTTC. Its protein is CSARNIRDPNYGYTF.

This clonotype was counted ten times or more. This chain connects TRBV7-2 to TRBJ2-1; weak D call: TRBD2 (5 bases). Trimming cost V 0 bases and J 1 base, with 10 bases left between them. This CDR3 has 16 amino acids. Germline CDR1 and CDR2: SGHTA and FQGNSA. CDR3 region: CASSLAGVRSYNEQFF. The CDR3 nucleotides read TGTGCCAGCAGCTTAGCCGGGGTTAGGTCCTACAATGAGCAGTTCTTC.

This clonotype was seen a handful of times. The chain carries TRBV29-1 and TRBJ2-1; a weak D match, TRBD1 (6 bases). Looked up from germline, CDR1 is SQVTM and CDR2 is ANQGSEA. Trimming removed 3 bases from V and 1 base from J, with 13 bases in between. This CDR3 contains 15 residues. The chain's CDR3 is CSVEGRGRSYNEQFF. CDR3 bases: TGCAGCGTTGAGGGCAGGGGCAGGTCCTACAATGAGCAGTTCTTC.

The chain has TRBV30 and TRBJ2-3; D perhaps matches TRBD1 (6 bases). The V gene's germline CDR1 is GTSNPN and CDR2 SVGIG (reference sequence). Between the trimmed V and J ends, which lost 1 base and 0 bases, there was a span of 8 bases. This CDR3 has 14 residues. CDR3: CAWSDGTSTDTQYF. The CDR3 DNA is TGTGCCTGGAGTGACGGGACAAGCACAGATACGCAGTATTTT.